A selection of T cell receptor beta chains follows, all from one sample in a study of T cells in Graves' hyperthyroidism and ophthalmopathy. In TCRdb, the multiplex PCR reads were re-called with MiXCR into one record per CDR3 protein. The data hold about 560,000 distinct CDR3 sequences, with 16% observed a single time. The sample consisted of blood. The receptors were sampled from a woman under 30 with Graves' hyperthyroidism. CDR3s include the opening cysteine and the closing phenylalanine or tryptophan. Fields, in order: D gene, J gene, V gene, clone size, CDR3 protein, CDR3 DNA. D genes are given only for firm matches. Clone sizes are given selectively: once, few, many, or a class where the clone is expanded.

TRBD2,TRBJ2-3,TRBV6-5,-,CASSYRGRAGDTQYF,TGTGCCAGCAGTTACCGCGGGAGGGCAGGAGATACGCAGTATTTT
-,TRBJ1-4,TRBV6-2/TRBV6-3,-,CASVPDNPANEKLFF,TGTGCCAGCGTCCCGGACAACCCAGCTAATGAAAAACTGTTTTTT
-,TRBJ2-7,TRBV24-1,-,CATSAAGTETYEQYF,TGTGCCACCAGTGCAGCCGGGACGGAGACCTACGAGCAGTACTTC
-,TRBJ2-7,TRBV20-1,-,CSARDDGGLYEQYF,TGCAGTGCTAGAGATGATGGGGGGCTCTACGAGCAGTACTTC
-,TRBJ2-2,TRBV6-5,-,CASSYPGEQGVMTTGELFF,TGTGCCAGCAGTTACCCGGGGGAGCAGGGAGTAATGACAACCGGGGAGCTGTTTTTT
-,TRBJ2-1,TRBV19,-,CASSIDRGKAGEQFF,TGTGCCAGTAGTATAGATCGGGGGAAGGCGGGGGAGCAGTTCTTC
TRBD2,TRBJ2-5,TRBV27,-,CASSLDGLAGFGSKETQYF,TGTGCCAGCAGTTTGGATGGACTAGCGGGGTTCGGAAGTAAGGAGACCCAGTACTTC
TRBD1,TRBJ2-3,TRBV9,many,CASSVAPTGNTDTQYF,TGTGCCAGCAGCGTAGCTCCGACAGGGAACACAGATACGCAGTATTTT
-,TRBJ2-1,TRBV6-2/TRBV6-3,-,CASMVGGSNEQFF,TGTGCCAGCATGGTGGGGGGTTCAAATGAGCAGTTCTTC
TRBD1,TRBJ2-1,TRBV4-3,few,CASSQAWNRDRALNEQFF,TGCGCCAGCAGCCAAGCCTGGAACCGGGACAGGGCGCTCAATGAGCAGTTCTTC
-,TRBJ2-2,TRBV24-1,-,CATSDFLGAAGELFF,TGTGCCACCAGTGATTTCCTAGGTGCGGCCGGGGAGCTGTTTTTT
-,TRBJ1-2,TRBV5-1,few,CASSVSARNYGYTF,TGCGCCAGCAGCGTGTCGGCCAGGAACTATGGCTACACCTTC
-,TRBJ2-1,TRBV5-1,few,CASSWAVRVGNEQFF,TGCGCCAGCAGCTGGGCTGTCAGGGTCGGGAATGAGCAGTTCTTC
TRBD1,TRBJ1-5,TRBV6-4,-,CASKGDRGISQPQHF,TGTGCCAGCAAAGGCGACAGGGGAATAAGTCAGCCCCAGCATTTT
-,TRBJ1-6,TRBV30,few,CAWSRSSYNSPLHF,TGTGCCTGGAGTAGAAGCTCCTATAATTCACCCCTCCACTTT
-,TRBJ1-2,TRBV27,-,CASSRLANYGYTF,TGTGCCAGCAGTCGCTTAGCTAACTATGGCTACACCTTC
-,TRBJ2-3,TRBV11-2,many,CASSLDGVGADTQYF,TGTGCCAGCAGCTTAGACGGGGTTGGCGCAGATACGCAGTATTTT
-,TRBJ2-5,TRBV12-3/TRBV12-4,-,CASSTSIQTQYF,TGTGCCAGCAGCACGTCGATACAGACCCAGTACTTC
TRBD1,TRBJ2-1,TRBV6-1,many,CASRNGQGKYNEQFF,TGTGCCAGCAGAAATGGACAGGGAAAGTACAATGAGCAGTTCTTC
-,TRBJ1-2,TRBV29-1,few,CSVEDLQASYGYTF,TGCAGCGTTGAAGATCTTCAGGCTAGCTATGGCTACACCTTC
TRBD1,TRBJ1-5,TRBV19,many,CASSVGRGNANSNQPQHF,TGTGCCAGTAGTGTTGGCAGGGGGAATGCCAATAGCAATCAGCCCCAGCATTTT
TRBD2,TRBJ2-4,TRBV28,many,CASNSRGLAADIQYF,TGTGCCAGCAACTCAAGGGGACTAGCGGCTGACATTCAGTACTTC
-,TRBJ2-5,TRBV20-1,few,CSAAGSGWRQETQYF,TGCAGTGCGGCGGGAAGCGGGTGGAGACAAGAGACCCAGTACTTC
-,TRBJ1-1,TRBV18,many,CASSKTGQENTEAFF,TGTGCCAGCTCAAAAACAGGGCAGGAGAACACTGAAGCTTTCTTT
-,TRBJ1-5,TRBV19,-,CASRTVGSNQPQHF,TGTGCCAGTAGGACAGTGGGGAGCAATCAGCCCCAGCATTTT
TRBD1,TRBJ1-1,TRBV29-1,few,CSVVRQGAAEAFF,TGCAGCGTTGTCCGGCAGGGGGCCGCTGAAGCTTTCTTT
TRBD2,TRBJ2-1,TRBV19,-,CASNLGTSVYNEQFF,TGTGCCAGTAACTTAGGGACTAGCGTATACAATGAGCAGTTCTTC
-,TRBJ1-4,TRBV3-1,many,CASSRQTREKLFF,TGTGCCAGCAGCCGGCAGACACGTGAAAAACTGTTTTTT
-,TRBJ2-5,TRBV19,-,CASSSIASREQETQYF,TGTGCCAGTAGCAGTATAGCCTCAAGGGAGCAAGAGACCCAGTACTTC